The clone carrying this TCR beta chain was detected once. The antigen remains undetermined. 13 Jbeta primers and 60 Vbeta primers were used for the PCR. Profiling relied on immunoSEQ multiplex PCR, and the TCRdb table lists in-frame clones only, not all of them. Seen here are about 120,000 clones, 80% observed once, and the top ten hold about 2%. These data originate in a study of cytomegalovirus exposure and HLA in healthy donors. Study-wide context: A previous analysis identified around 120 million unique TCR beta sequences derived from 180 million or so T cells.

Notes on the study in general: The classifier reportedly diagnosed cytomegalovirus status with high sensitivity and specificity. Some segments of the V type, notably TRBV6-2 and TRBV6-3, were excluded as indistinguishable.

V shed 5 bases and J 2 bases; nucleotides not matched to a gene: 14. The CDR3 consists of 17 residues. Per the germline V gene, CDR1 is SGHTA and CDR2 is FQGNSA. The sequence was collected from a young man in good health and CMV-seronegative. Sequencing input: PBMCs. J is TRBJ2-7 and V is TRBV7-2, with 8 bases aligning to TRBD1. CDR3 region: CASSRFAIGQGPYEQYF. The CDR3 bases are TGTGCCAGCAGCCGTTTCGCGATAGGACAGGGTCCCTACGAGCAGTACTTC. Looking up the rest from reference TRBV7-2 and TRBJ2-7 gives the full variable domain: GAGVSQSPSNKVTEKGKDVELRCDPISGHTALYWYRQSLGQGLEFLIYFQGNSAPDKSGLPSDRFSAERTGGSVSTLTIQRTQQEDSAVYLCASSRFAIGQGPYEQYFGPGTRLTVT.